This T cell receptor beta chain was recorded in a study of blood T cell repertoires in COVID-19 (dated by TCRdb to the early 2020s). For the wider study: Samples covering the acute and convalescent phases of COVID-19 were provided by collaborators in the United States, Italy and Spain. The material from the prospective study consisted of cDNA or gDNA derived from T cells, B-cell-depleted T cells, or PBMCs. The dataset comprised deeply sampled blood TCRbeta repertoires from subjects exposed to, actively infected with, or recovered from COVID-19. A freely available public database, intended as a resource for researchers studying the immune response to SARS-CoV-2, is where the repertoires were released. The samples were drawn from two sources: the first 160 participants of the ongoing ImmuneRACE study, and over 950 subjects contributed by 6 global collaborators. The sample metadata nearly always contained a de-identified subject ID, COVID-19 status, age in years and sex. Where available, HLA class I and class II types were obtained from metadata supplied by the sample provider rather than from assay-based typing.

TCRbeta CDR3 regions were amplified from genomic DNA using the immunoSEQ Assay, a bias-controlled multiplex PCR. Under the source paper's analysis protocol: Nucleated cell counts per sample were estimated from amplification of reference gene primers within the assay. Sequence reads were collapsed and filtered to measure the absolute abundance of every unique TCRbeta CDR3 rearrangement. Productive Simpson clonality was computed per sample as the square root of Simpson's diversity index over productive rearrangements. The immuneACCESS repertoire file appears here via TCRdb, limited to in-frame rearrangements. These files lack a portion of the clones; in checked studies, under half of the deficit traces to unresolved V genes, and the cause of the others is not known. Clonal size and the V and J genes are those of that table, whereas D and trimming came from the DNA. This sample holds roughly 280,000 clones; around nine tenths were observed only once. Of the sample, approximately 2% falls within the top ten clones.

From V the trimming removes 5 bases and from J it removes 10 bases, while the gene matches leave 8 bases of the junction unaccounted for. The CDR3 holds 15 amino acids from the cysteine to the phenylalanine. Only the CDR3 part of the read is kept: 45 bases, read in frame from the first base. The germline V gene (reference sequence) yields PRHDT for CDR1 and FYEKMQ for CDR2. Here is what the overall study found, with its caveats: The amount of clinical and demographic metadata varied by source and participant and was provided uncurated.

On this clone itself: Its antigen is still unknown. No quality values exist for individual bases; no much larger clone is one base distant.

In the prospective study, participants were about 18 to 90 years old, resided in fewer than 25 geographic areas of the United States, and were enrolled through a virtual design. Cohort assignment in the prospective study relied on participant-reported clinical history from a screening survey and a study questionnaire. Recovered participants in ImmuneRACE Cohort 3 were defined by two consecutive negative NP/OP PCR tests, clearance by a healthcare professional, or resolution of symptoms. In the prospective study, whole blood, serum and a nasopharyngeal or oropharyngeal swab were collected from each participant by mobile phlebotomists. Additional blood draws and questionnaires over an approximately two-month period could optionally be provided by prospective study participants. Before DNA extraction, prospective study blood samples were shipped either frozen or at room temperature.

Recombination connected TRBV13 to TRBJ1-6; 10 middle bases align to TRBD1. The TCR was taken from a woman aged 55-70 years who had recovered from COVID-19. Sequenced input: PBMCs or T cells enriched from blood (not recorded which). The CDR3 is CASSSRDRGMSPLHF. The sequenced DNA is TGTGCCAGCAGCAGCCGGGACAGGGGTATGTCACCCCTCCACTTT.